The text below deals with one T cell receptor (beta chain). Its antigen is unknown. The CDR3 contains 16 residues. V was cut by 6 bases and J by 2 bases, with 16 bases left in between. These data are taken from a study of CD8 T cells in Susac syndrome. Study-wide findings and caveats: Individuals included in the TCR sequencing and HLA analysis were acknowledged by the study to be relatively few in number.

An amount of RNA that ranged from roughly 0.45 to 1 ug was reverse transcribed with random hexamers. One entry per CDR3 protein, called by TCRdb with MiXCR from the immunoSEQ multiplex PCR reads. The top ten hold around 0.08% of the sample, which has roughly 200,000 distinct CDR3 sequences, 95% seen once. TCR beta was sequenced from blood CD8+ and CD4+ T cells. The multiple sclerosis control group comprised treatment-naive patients with stable or active relapsing-remitting disease. Negative isolation was used for CD8+ and CD4+ T cells, and FACS enrichment was applied to TEMRA cells. The clonotype was recovered from a human donor with multiple sclerosis. Sequenced: CD4+ T cells from PBMCs. This chain joins TRBV12-3 or TRBV12-4 and TRBJ2-2; D may be TRBD1 (6 bases). CDR3 sequence: CASRATGTTNTGELFF. The DNA of the CDR3 is TGTGCCAGCAGAGCGACCGGGACAACCAACACCGGGGAGCTGTTTTTT.